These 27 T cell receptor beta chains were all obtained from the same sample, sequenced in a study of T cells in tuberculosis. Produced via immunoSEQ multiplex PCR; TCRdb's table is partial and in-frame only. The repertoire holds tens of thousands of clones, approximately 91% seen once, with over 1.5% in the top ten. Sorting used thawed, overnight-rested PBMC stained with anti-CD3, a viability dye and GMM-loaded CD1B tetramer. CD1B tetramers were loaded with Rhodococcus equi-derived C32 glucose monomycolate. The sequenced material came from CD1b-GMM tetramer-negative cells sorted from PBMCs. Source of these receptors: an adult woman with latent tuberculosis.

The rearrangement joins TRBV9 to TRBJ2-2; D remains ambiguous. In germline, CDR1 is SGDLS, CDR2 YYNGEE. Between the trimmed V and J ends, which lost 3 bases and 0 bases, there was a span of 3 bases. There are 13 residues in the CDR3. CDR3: CASSAANTGELFF. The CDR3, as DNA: TGTGCCAGCAGCGCCGCGAACACCGGGGAGCTGTTTTTT.

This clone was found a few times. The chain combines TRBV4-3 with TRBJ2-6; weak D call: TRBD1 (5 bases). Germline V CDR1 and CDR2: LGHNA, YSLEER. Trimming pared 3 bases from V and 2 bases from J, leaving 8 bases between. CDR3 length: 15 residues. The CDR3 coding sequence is TGCGCCAGCAGCCATCCAGGGACTGGGGCCAACGTCCTGACTTTC. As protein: CASSHPGTGANVLTF.

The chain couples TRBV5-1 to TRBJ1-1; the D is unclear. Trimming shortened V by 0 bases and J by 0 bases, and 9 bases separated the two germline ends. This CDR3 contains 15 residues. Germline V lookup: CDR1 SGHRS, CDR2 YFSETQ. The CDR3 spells CASSLDGRMNTEAFF. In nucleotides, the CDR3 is TGCGCCAGCAGCTTGGATGGCAGAATGAACACTGAAGCTTTCTTT.

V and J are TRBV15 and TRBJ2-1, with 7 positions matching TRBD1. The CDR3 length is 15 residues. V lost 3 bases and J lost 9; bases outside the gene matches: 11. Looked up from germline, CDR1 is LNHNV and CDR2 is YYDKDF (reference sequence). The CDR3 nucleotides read TGTGCCACCAGCAGTACACCTACCCCAGGGGGTGAGCAGTTCTTC. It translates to CATSSTPTPGGEQFF. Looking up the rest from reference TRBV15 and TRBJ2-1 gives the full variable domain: DAMVIQNPRYQVTQFGKPVTLSCSQTLNHNVMYWYQQKSSQAPKLLFHYYDKDFNNEADTPDNFQSRRPNTSFCFLDIRSPGLGDTAMYLCATSSTPTPGGEQFFGPGTRLTVL.

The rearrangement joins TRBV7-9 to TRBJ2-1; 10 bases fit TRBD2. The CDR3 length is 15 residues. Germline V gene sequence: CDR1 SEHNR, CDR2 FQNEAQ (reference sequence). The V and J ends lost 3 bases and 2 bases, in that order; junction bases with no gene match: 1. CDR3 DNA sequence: TGTGCCAGCAGCTTGAGCGGGGGGGCCTACAATGAGCAGTTCTTC. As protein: CASSLSGGAYNEQFF.

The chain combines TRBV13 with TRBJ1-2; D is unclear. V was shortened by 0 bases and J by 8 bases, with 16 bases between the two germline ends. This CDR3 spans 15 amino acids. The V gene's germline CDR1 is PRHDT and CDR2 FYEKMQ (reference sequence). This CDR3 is CASSLGIGLSGGYTF. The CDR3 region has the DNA TGTGCCAGCAGCTTAGGGATAGGGTTAAGCGGGGGCTACACCTTC. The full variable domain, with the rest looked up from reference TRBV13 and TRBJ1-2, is AAGVIQSPRHLIKEKRETATLKCYPIPRHDTVYWYQQGPGQDPQFLISFYEKMQSDKGSIPDRFSAQQFSDYHSELNMSSLELGDSALYFCASSLGIGLSGGYTFGSGTRLTVV.

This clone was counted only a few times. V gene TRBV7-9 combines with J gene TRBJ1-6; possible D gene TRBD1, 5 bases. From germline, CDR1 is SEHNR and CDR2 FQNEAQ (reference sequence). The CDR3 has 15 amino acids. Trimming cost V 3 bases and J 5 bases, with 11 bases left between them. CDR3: CASSLTSGDNSPLHF. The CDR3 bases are TGTGCCAGCAGCTTGACGTCGGGGGATAATTCACCCCTCCACTTT. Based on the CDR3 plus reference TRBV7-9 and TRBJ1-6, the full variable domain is DTGVSQNPRHKITKRGQNVTFRCDPISEHNRLYWYRQTLGQGPEFLTYFQNEAQLEKSRLLSDRFSAERPKGSFSTLEIQRTEQGDSAMYLCASSLTSGDNSPLHFGNGTRLTVT.

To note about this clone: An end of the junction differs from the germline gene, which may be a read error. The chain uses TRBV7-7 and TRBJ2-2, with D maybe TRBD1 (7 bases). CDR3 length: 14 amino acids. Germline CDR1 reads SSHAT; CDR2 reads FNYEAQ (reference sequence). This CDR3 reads CASRRDRNTGELFF. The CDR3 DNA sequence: TGTGCTAGCAGGCGGGACAGGAACACCGGGGAGCTGTTTTTT. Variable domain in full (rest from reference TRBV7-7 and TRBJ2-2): GAGVSQSPRYKVTKRGQDVTLRCDPISSHATLYWYQQALGQGPEFLTYFNYEAQPDKSGLPSDRFSAERPEGSISTLTIQRTEQRDSAMYRCASRRDRNTGELFFGEGSRLTVL.

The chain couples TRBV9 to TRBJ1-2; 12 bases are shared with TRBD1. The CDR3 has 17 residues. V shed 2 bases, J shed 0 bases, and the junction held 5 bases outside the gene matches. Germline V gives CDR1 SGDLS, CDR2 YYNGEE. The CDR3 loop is CASSVGTGGLSNYGYTF. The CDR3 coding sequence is TGTGCCAGCAGCGTGGGGACAGGGGGCCTCTCTAACTATGGCTACACCTTC.

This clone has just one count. This CDR3 reads CASSVGTGSNQPQHF. The CDR3 DNA is TGTGCCAGCAGCGTCGGGACAGGGAGCAATCAGCCCCAGCATTTT. This sequence joins TRBV9 and TRBJ1-5; 9 nucleotides align to TRBD1. Per germline, CDR1 SGDLS and CDR2 YYNGEE. V shed 2 bases, J shed 1 base, and the junction held 1 base outside the gene matches. The length of the CDR3 is 15 residues.

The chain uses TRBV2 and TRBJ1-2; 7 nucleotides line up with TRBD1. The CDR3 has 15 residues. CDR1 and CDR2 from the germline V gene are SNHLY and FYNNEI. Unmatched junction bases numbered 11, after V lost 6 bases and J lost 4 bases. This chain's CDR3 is CASRVQGPSAYGYTF. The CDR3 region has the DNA TGTGCCAGCAGGGTACAGGGGCCCTCCGCCTATGGCTACACCTTC.

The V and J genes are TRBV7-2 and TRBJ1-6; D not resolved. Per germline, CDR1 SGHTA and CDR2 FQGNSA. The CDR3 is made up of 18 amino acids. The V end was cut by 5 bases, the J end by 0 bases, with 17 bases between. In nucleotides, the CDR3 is TGTGCCAGCAGCGCTAGAACGGGTGATAGCTCCTATAATTCACCCCTCCACTTT. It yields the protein CASSARTGDSSYNSPLHF.

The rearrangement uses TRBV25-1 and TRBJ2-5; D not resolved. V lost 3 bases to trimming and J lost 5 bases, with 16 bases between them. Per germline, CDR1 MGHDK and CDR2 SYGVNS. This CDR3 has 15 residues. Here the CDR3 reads CASSDPTDMLETQYF. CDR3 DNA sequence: TGTGCCAGCAGTGACCCCACTGACATGTTGGAGACCCAGTACTTC.

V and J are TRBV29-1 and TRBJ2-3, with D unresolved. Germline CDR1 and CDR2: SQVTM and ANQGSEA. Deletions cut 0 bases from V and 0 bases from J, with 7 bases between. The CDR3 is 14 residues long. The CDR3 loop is CSVEDGQSTDTQYF. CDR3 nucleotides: TGCAGCGTTGAAGATGGGCAGAGCACAGATACGCAGTATTTT.

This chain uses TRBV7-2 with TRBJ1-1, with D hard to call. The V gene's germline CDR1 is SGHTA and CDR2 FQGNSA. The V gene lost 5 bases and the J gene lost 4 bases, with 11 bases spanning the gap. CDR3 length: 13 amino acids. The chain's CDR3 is CASSPGRSTEAFF. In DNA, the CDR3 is TGTGCCAGCAGCCCGGGTCGGAGCACTGAAGCTTTCTTT.

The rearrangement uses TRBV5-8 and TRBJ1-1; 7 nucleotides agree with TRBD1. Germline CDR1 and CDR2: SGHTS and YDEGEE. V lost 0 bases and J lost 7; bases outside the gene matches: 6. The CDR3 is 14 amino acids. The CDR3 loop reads CASSLGLRTGEAFF. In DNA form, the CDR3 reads TGTGCCAGCAGCTTGGGTCTTAGGACAGGTGAAGCTTTCTTT.

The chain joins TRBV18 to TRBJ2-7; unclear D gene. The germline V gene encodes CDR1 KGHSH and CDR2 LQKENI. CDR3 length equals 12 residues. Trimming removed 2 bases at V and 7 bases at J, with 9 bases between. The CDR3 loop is CASSPGRGEQYV. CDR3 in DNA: TGTGCCAGCTCACCAGGTCGAGGTGAGCAGTACGTC.

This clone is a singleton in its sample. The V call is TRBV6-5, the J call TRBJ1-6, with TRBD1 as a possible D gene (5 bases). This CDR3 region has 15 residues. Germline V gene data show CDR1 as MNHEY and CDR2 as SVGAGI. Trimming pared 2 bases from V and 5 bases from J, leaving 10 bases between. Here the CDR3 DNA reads TGTGCCAGCAGTTACCGAGACAGTAATAATTCACCCCTCCACTTT. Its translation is CASSYRDSNNSPLHF.

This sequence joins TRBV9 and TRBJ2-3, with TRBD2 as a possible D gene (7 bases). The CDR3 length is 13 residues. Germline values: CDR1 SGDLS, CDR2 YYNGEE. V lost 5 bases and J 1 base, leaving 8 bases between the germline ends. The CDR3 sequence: CASRGGGTDTQYF. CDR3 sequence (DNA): TGTGCCAGCAGAGGGGGGGGCACAGATACGCAGTATTTT.

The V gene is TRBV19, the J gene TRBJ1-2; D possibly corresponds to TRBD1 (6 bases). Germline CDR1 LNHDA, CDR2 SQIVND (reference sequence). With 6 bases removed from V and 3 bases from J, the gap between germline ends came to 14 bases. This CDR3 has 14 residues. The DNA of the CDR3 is TGTGCCAGTAGCCGGGCCCGACAGGACTATGGCTACACCTTC. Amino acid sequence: CASSRARQDYGYTF.

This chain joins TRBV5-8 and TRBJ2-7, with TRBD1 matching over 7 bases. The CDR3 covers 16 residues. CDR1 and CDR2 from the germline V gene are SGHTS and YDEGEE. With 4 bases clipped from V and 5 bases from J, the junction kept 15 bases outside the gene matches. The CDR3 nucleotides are TGTGCCAGCAGCCCGCTACGAGGGGGCGCGAGACACGAGCAGTACTTC. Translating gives CASSPLRGGARHEQYF.

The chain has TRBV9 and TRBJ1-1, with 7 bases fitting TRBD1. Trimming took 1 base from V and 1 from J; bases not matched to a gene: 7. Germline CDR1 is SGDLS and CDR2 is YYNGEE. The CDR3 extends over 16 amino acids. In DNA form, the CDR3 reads TGTGCCAGCAGCGTATCCCAACAGGGGACGAACACTGAAGCTTTCTTT. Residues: CASSVSQQGTNTEAFF.

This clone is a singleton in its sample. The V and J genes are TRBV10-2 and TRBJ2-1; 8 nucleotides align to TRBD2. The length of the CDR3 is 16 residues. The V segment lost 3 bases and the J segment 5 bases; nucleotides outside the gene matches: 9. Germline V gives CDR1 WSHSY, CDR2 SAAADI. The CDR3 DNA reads TGCGCCAGCAGTGATCCCTCCGGGGGGGCCGACAATGAGCAGTTCTTC. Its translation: CASSDPSGGADNEQFF.

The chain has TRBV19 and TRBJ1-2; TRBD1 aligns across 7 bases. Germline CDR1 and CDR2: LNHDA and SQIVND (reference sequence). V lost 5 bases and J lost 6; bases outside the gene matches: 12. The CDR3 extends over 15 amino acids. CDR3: CASSSLGQVPHGYTF. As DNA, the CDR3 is TGTGCCAGTAGTTCCCTTGGACAGGTTCCACATGGCTACACCTTC.

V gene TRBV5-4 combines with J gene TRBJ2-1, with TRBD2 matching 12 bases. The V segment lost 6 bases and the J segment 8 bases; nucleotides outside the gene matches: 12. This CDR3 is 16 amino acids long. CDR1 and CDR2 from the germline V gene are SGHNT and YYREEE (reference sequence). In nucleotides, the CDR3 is TGTGCCAGCACCCCGACCCCTAGCGGGGGGGCATATGAGCAGTTCTTC. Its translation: CASTPTPSGGAYEQFF.

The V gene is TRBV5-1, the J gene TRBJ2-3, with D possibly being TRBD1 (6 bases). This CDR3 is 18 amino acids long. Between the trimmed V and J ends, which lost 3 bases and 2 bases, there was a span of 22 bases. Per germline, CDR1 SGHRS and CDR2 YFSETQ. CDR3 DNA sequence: TGCGCCAGCAGCTCCCCGGGACAAATTACTACATACACAGATACGCAGTATTTT. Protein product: CASSSPGQITTYTDTQYF. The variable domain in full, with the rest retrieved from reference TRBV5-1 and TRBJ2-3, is KAGVTQTPRYLIKTRGQQVTLSCSPISGHRSVSWYQQTPGQGLQFLFEYFSETQRNKGNFPGRFSGRQFSNSRSEMNVSTLELGDSALYLCASSSPGQITTYTDTQYFGPGTRLTVL.

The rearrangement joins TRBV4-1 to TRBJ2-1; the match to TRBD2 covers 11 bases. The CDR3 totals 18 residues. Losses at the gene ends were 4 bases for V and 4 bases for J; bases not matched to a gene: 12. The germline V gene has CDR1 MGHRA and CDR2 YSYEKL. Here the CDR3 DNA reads TGCGCCAGCAGCCTCCTAACCGGGACTAGCGGAGTTTACAATGAGCAGTTCTTC. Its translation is CASSLLTGTSGVYNEQFF.